This TCR beta chain was sequenced in a study of blood T cell repertoires in COVID-19. Study in general: The analysed material was cDNA or gDNA that came from T cells, B-cell-depleted T cells, or PBMCs.

Germline loops: CDR1 ENHRY, CDR2 SYGVKD. There are 12 residues in the CDR3. V dropped 10 bases and J dropped 7 bases, with 16 bases sitting between them. Original methodology: Reference gene primer amplification yielded estimated nucleated cell counts. Generated by immunoSEQ multiplex PCR, the TCRdb table keeps only in-frame clones and is missing some. That table supplies the V and J calls and clone size; D and trimming were determined from the DNA. The sample includes 150,000 to 200,000 clones, roughly 76% of them seen just once. The sequence was obtained from a woman older than 75 with COVID-19, enrolled during active disease. Material for sequencing was peripheral blood. The chain employs TRBV10-3 and TRBJ1-1; maybe TRBD1 (6 bases). The CDR3 DNA reads TGTGCCACCGGAATGAGGGGGATTGAAGCTTTCTTT. It codes for CATGMRGIEAFF.